The 14 T cell receptor beta chains below come from one sample, sequenced in a study of blood T cell repertoires in COVID-19. The data were produced by immunoSEQ multiplex PCR, yet TCRdb's version contains in-frame clones alone and is incomplete. The sample includes around 620,000 clones, 75% to 90% of them seen just once. Source material: peripheral blood. The origin of the receptors is a woman aged 18-29 years with acute or convalescent COVID-19.

This sequence joins TRBV9 and TRBJ1-2, with D possibly being TRBD1 (5 bases). From germline, CDR1 is SGDLS and CDR2 YYNGEE. CDR3 length equals 14 residues. Between the trimmed V and J ends, which lost 0 bases and 5 bases, there was a span of 11 bases. The CDR3 loop reads CASSVAKGHYGYTF. The CDR3 DNA follows: TGTGCCAGCAGCGTAGCCAAGGGGCATTATGGCTACACCTTC.

The V call is TRBV7-9, the J call TRBJ1-1; no reliable D call. The length of the CDR3 is 13 residues. V lost 5 bases and J lost 8, with 15 bases in between. CDR1 is SEHNR and CDR2 is FQNEAQ in the germline V gene (reference sequence). CDR3 sequence reads: CASSHWGDEEAFF. CDR3 bases: TGTGCCAGCAGCCACTGGGGAGATGAAGAAGCTTTCTTT.

This chain links TRBV12-3 or TRBV12-4 with TRBJ1-1; D unresolved. The CDR3 length is 12 residues. The V gene lost 2 bases and the J gene lost 6 bases, with 7 bases spanning the gap. In nucleotides, the CDR3 is TGTGCCAGCAGTTTACTCCCTCCTGAAGCTTTCTTT. Translation: CASSLLPPEAFF.

The gene calls are TRBV5-4 and TRBJ1-3; perhaps TRBD1 as D (6 bases). Trimming left V 4 bases short and J 4 bases short, with 18 bases between. The CDR3 is 16 residues long. CDR1 and CDR2 (germline): SGHNT, YYREEE (reference sequence). This CDR3 reads CASSPGGAGPGNTIYF. CDR3 nucleotides: TGTGCCAGCAGCCCCGGGGGGGCAGGGCCCGGAAACACCATATATTTT.

The chain combines TRBV6-2 or TRBV6-3 with TRBJ2-4; D is ambiguous. The length of the CDR3 is 12 residues. CDR1 and CDR2 (germline): MNHEY, SVGEGT. Trimming removed 6 bases at V and 8 bases at J, with 11 bases between. DNA for the CDR3: TGTGCCAGCAGCGCCAGAAGTGACATTCAGTACTTC. Encoded protein: CASSARSDIQYF.

The V and J genes are TRBV15 and TRBJ1-5, with D maybe TRBD1 (5 bases). Trimming stripped 2 bases from V and 5 bases from J, with 13 bases between. This CDR3 region has 15 residues. Germline V gene data show CDR1 as LNHNV and CDR2 as YYDKDF (reference sequence). The CDR3, as DNA: TGTGCCACCAGCAGATCAGACAGTTATCATCAGCCCCAGCATTTT. Its translation is CATSRSDSYHQPQHF.

This clone appeared a few times. The chain employs TRBV7-2 and TRBJ1-1; weak D call: TRBD1 (5 bases). V was trimmed by 8 bases and J by 1 base, leaving 17 bases between them. Germline-derived CDR1 and CDR2 are SGHTA and FQGNSA. The CDR3 length is 15 residues. The CDR3 loop reads CASSQRGVPNTEAFF. CDR3 DNA: TGTGCCAGCTCCCAACGGGGGGTACCGAACACTGAAGCTTTCTTT.

This chain links TRBV6-2 or TRBV6-3 with TRBJ1-2; 8 nucleotides align to TRBD1. Germline values: CDR1 MNHEY, CDR2 SVGEGT. The V segment lost 2 bases and the J segment 6 bases; nucleotides outside the gene matches: 11. The CDR3 contains 16 residues. CDR3: CASSYPTGTGTNGYTF. The DNA for the CDR3 is TGTGCCAGCAGTTACCCTACCGGGACAGGAACTAATGGCTACACCTTC.

The gene calls are TRBV6-5 and TRBJ1-1; no definite D call. Germline loops: CDR1 MNHEY, CDR2 SVGAGI. This CDR3 has 14 amino acids. V was shortened by 2 bases and J by 1 base, with 8 bases between the two germline ends. CDR3 residues: CASSYGRWNTEAFF. CDR3 nucleotides: TGTGCCAGCAGTTACGGGAGGTGGAACACTGAAGCTTTCTTT.

V is TRBV14 and J is TRBJ2-1, with a weak D call TRBD1 (5 bases). The CDR3 has 13 residues. The germline CDR1 and CDR2 sequences are SGHDN and FVKESK. Trimming left V 3 bases short and J 10 bases short, with 13 bases between. In DNA, the CDR3 is TGTGCCAGCAGCCATACCCAGGGAACCGAGCAGTTCTTC. Its translation: CASSHTQGTEQFF.

The rearrangement links TRBV30 to TRBJ1-1, with TRBD1 matching 10 bases. CDR1 and CDR2 (germline): GTSNPN, SVGIG (reference sequence). Trimming took 5 bases from V and 8 from J; bases not matched to a gene: 8. The CDR3 has 13 residues. CDR3 region: CAWDRGPSGEAFF. The CDR3 region has the DNA TGTGCCTGGGACAGGGGGCCCTCAGGAGAAGCTTTCTTT.

The chain is built from TRBV7-3 and TRBJ2-1; TRBD1 agrees at 7 bases. V shed 2 bases, J shed 9 bases, and the junction held 10 bases outside the gene matches. Germline V lookup: CDR1 SGHTA, CDR2 FQGTGA. The CDR3 totals 15 residues. The CDR3 nucleotides are TGTGCCAGCAGCTTACACGGACAGGCCACCAGTGAGCAGTTCTTC. Translating it yields CASSLHGQATSEQFF.

V usage is TRBV19 and J usage is TRBJ1-2, with D possibly TRBD1 on 5 matching bases. The CDR3 sequence is 13 residues long. Trimming took off 8 bases at V and 5 bases at J, with 15 bases between the two ends. CDR1 and CDR2 from the germline V gene are LNHDA and SQIVND (reference sequence). The CDR3 region is CASQTREGYGYTF. CDR3 nucleotides: TGTGCCAGTCAAACCAGGGAGGGGTATGGCTACACCTTC.

This chain links TRBV30 with TRBJ1-2; D is ambiguous. Per the germline V gene, CDR1 is GTSNPN and CDR2 is SVGIG (reference sequence). CDR3 length equals 15 residues. Between the trimmed V and J ends, which lost 0 bases and 6 bases, there was a span of 17 bases. The CDR3 spells CAWSVGGQRNDGYTF. CDR3 bases: TGTGCCTGGAGTGTTGGCGGTCAGAGGAACGATGGCTACACCTTC. Together with reference TRBV30 and TRBJ1-2, the CDR3 gives the full variable domain: SQTIHQWPATLVQPVGSPLSLECTVEGTSNPNLYWYRQAAGRGLQLLFYSVGIGQISSEVPQNLSASRPQDRQFILSSKKLLLSDSGFYLCAWSVGGQRNDGYTFGSGTRLTVV.